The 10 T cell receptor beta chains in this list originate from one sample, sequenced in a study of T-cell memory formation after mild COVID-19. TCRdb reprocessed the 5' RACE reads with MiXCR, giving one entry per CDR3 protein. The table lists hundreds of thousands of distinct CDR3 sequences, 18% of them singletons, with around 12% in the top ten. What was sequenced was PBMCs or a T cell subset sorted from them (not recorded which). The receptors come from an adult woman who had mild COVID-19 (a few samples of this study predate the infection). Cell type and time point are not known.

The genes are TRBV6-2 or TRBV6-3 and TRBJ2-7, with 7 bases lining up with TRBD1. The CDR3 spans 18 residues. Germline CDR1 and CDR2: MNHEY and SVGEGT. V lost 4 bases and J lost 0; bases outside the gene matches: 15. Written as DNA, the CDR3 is TGTGCCAGCAGTTCCTACCCCATAACGGACAGGTACTCCTACGAGCAGTACTTC. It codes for CASSSYPITDRYSYEQYF.

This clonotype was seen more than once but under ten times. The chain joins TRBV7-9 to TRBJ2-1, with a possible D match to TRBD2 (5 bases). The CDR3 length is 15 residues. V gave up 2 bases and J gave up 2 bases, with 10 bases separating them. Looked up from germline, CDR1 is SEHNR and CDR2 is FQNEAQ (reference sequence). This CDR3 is CASSLRVGAYNEQFF. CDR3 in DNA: TGTGCCAGCAGCTTAAGGGTGGGAGCCTACAATGAGCAGTTCTTC.

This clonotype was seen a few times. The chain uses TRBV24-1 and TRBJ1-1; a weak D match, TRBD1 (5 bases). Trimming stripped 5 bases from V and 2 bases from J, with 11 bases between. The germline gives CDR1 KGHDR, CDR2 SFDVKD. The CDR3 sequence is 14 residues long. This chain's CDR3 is CATSVGGSNTEAFF. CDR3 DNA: TGTGCCACCAGTGTGGGGGGTAGTAACACTGAAGCTTTCTTT.

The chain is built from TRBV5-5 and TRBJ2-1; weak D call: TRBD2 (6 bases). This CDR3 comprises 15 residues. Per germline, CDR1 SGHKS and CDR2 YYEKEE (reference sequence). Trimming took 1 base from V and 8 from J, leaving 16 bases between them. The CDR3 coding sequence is TGTGCCAGCAGCTTGCTGGTGCGGGGTTGGGATGAGCAGTTCTTC. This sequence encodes CASSLLVRGWDEQFF.

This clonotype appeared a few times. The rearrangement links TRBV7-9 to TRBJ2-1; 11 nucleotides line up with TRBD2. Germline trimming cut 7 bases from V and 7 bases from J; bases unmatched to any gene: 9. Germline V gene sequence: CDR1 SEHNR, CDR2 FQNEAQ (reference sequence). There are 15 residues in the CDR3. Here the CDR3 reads CASNKLAGVNNEQFF. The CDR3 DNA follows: TGTGCCAGCAATAAACTAGCGGGAGTGAATAATGAGCAGTTCTTC.

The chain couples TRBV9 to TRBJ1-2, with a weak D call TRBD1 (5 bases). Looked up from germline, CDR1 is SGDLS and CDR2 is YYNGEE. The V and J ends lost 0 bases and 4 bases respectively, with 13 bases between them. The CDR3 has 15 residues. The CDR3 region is CASSVGEGSVYGYTF. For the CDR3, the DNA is TGTGCCAGCAGCGTAGGGGAGGGGAGTGTCTATGGCTACACCTTC.

CDR3 DNA: TGTGCCAGCAGCGGGGACTTAATCGAGCAGTACTTC. It encodes CASSGDLIEQYF. The V call is TRBV7-2, the J call TRBJ2-7; D may be TRBD2 (6 bases). V gave up 5 bases and J gave up 6 bases, with 11 bases separating them. The CDR3 sequence is 12 residues long. CDR1 and CDR2 from the germline V gene are SGHTA and FQGNSA.

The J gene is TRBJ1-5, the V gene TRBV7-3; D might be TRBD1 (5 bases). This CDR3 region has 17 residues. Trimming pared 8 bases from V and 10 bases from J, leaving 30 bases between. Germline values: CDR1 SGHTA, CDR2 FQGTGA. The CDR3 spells CASRNAGDCLTVGPQHF. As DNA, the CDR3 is TGTGCCAGCCGCAATGCCGGGGACTGTCTGACCGTCGGACCCCAGCATTTT.

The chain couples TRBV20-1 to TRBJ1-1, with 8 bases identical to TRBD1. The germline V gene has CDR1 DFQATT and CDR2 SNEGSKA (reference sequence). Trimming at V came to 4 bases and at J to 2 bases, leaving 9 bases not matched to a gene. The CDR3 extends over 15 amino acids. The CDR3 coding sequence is TGCAGTGCTAAAAGCAGGGGGCGCGGAAACACTGAAGCTTTCTTT. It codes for CSAKSRGRGNTEAFF.

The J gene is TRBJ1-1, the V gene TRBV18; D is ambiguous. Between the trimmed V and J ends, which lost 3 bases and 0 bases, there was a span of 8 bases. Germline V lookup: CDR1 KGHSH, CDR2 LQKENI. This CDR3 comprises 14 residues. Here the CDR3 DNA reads TGTGCCAGCTCACCGAAAAAGGTGAACACTGAAGCTTTCTTT. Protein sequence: CASSPKKVNTEAFF.